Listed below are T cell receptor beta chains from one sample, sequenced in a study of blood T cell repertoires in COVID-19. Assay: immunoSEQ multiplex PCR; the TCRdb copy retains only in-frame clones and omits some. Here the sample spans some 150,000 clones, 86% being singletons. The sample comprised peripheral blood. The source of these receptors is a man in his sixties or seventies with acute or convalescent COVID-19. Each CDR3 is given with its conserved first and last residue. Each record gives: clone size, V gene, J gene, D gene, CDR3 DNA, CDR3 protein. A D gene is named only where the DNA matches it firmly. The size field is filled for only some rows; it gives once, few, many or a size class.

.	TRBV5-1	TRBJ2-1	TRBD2	TGCGCCAGCAGCTACCTAGCGGGAGCGAACAATGAGCAGTTCTTC	CASSYLAGANNEQFF
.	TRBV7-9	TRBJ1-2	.	TGTGCCAGCAGCTTAAGTGGCTCAGCTAACTATGGCTACACCTTC	CASSLSGSANYGYTF
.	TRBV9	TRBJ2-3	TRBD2	TGTGCCAGCAGCGGGACTAGCGGGGGTGATACGCAGTATTTT	CASSGTSGGDTQYF
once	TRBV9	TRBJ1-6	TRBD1	TGTGCCAGCAGCGCTCGAGGGACAGAAAATTCACCCCTCCACTTT	CASSARGTENSPLHF
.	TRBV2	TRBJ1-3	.	TGTGCCAGCAGTGAACCCCGCTCTGGAAACACCATATATTTT	CASSEPRSGNTIYF
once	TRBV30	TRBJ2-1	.	TGTGCCTGGAGTGCTAATCTTGAGAACCCCAATGAGCAGTTCTTC	CAWSANLENPNEQFF
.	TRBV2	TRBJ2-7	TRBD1	TGTGCCAGCAAAAGGCAGGGGGCTTCCTACGAGCAGTACTTC	CASKRQGASYEQYF
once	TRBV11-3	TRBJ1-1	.	TGTGCCAGCAGCCCCGGAGAGAAAGCTTTCTTT	CASSPGEKAFF
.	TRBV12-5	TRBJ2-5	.	TGTGCTAGTGGTTTGTTACGGGGGGATAGGGCCAGGGGTAGAAGGGAGACCCAGTACTTC	CASGLLRGDRARGRRETQYF
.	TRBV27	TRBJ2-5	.	TGTGCCAGCAGTTCCTCAGCAGGGTCCCAAGAGACCCAGTACTTC	CASSSSAGSQETQYF
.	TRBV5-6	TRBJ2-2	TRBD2	TGTGCCAGCAGCTTGAACGGCGGGAGGGTGAACACCGGGGAGCTGTTTTTT	CASSLNGGRVNTGELFF
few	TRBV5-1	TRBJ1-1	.	TGCGCCAGCAGCTCGGACAGACGGAACACTGAAGCTTTCTTT	CASSSDRRNTEAFF
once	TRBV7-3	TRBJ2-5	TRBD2	TGTGCCAGCAGCTTAAATAGCGGGGCGTACCAAGAGACCCAGTACTTC	CASSLNSGAYQETQYF
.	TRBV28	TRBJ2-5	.	TGTGCCAGCAGTTCACTGCCTCCGGTTAGCGCCTATGGGGAGACCCAGTACTTC	CASSSLPPVSAYGETQYF
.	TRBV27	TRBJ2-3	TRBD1	TGTGCCAGCAGTTTCGGGACAGGCGGGACAGATACGCAGTATTTT	CASSFGTGGTDTQYF
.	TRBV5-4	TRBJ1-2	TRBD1	TGTGCCAGCAGCTTAGGGACAGGGGCGTATGGCTACACCTTC	CASSLGTGAYGYTF
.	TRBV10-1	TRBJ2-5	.	TGCGCCAGCAGCTCCAGTGGGGACTTGCAAGAGACCCAGTACTTC	CASSSSGDLQETQYF
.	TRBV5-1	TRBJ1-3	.	TGCGCCAGCAGCGCGGCGGGGGCGTTTGGAAACACCATATATTTT	CASSAAGAFGNTIYF
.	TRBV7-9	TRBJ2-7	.	TGTGCCAGCAGCTTAGCAGCTCTTTACGAGCAGTACTTC	CASSLAALYEQYF
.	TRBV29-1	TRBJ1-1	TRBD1	TGCAGCGCCGCCAGGGGGCCGGGCGCTGAAGCTTTCTTT	CSAARGPGAEAFF
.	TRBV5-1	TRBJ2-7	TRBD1	TGCGCCAGCAGGTCCCCGGGACAGGGTAAAGACGAGCAGTACTTC	CASRSPGQGKDEQYF
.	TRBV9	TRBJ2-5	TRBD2	TGTGCCAGCAGCGTAGGCGCGGGACTAGCGGGGGGGGAGACCCAGTACTTC	CASSVGAGLAGGETQYF
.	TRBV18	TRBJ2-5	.	TGTGCCAGCTCGCTCCGGGACAGCGGGGAGACCCAGTACTTC	CASSLRDSGETQYF
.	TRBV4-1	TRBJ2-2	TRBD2	TGCGCCAGCAGCCACCCTGACGGGGGGACCGGGGAGCTGTTTTTT	CASSHPDGGTGELFF
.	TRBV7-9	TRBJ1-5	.	TGTGCCAGCAGCTACGCAGGGGGCAATCAGCCCCAGCATTTT	CASSYAGGNQPQHF
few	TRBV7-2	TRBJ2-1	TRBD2	TGTGCCAGCAGCCTTTCCGGGACTAGCAAGCAGTTCTTC	CASSLSGTSKQFF
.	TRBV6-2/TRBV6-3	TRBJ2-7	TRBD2	TGTGCCAGCAGTGATGGGACTAGCGGGTTGTCCTACGAGCAGTACTTC	CASSDGTSGLSYEQYF
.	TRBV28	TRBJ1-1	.	TGTGCCAGCAGGCTCACAGACCAAGCTTTCTTT	CASRLTDQAFF
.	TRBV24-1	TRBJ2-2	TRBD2	TGTGCCACCAGTGATTCTCGCCAGCGGGGGGGCCCCACCGGGGAGCTGTTTTTT	CATSDSRQRGGPTGELFF
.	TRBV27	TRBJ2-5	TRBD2	TGTGCCAGCAGACCGACTAGCGGGGGAGGGGCCCGGGAGACCCAGTACTTC	CASRPTSGGGARETQYF
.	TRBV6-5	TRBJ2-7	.	TGTGCCAGCTCTCTCGGGGTACGATACGAGCAGTACTTC	CASSLGVRYEQYF
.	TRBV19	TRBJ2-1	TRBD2	TGTGCCAGTAGTACCTGGACTAGCGGGAGGGAGGGCAATGAGCAGTTCTTC	CASSTWTSGREGNEQFF
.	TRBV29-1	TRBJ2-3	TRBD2	TGCAGCGTAGCCGTTGGAACTAGCGGGGGGGAACTTTATATCACAGATACGCAGTATTTT	CSVAVGTSGGELYITDTQYF
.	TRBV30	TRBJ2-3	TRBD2	TGTGCCTGGAGGCTAGCGGGAGGCCCAGATACGCAGTATTTT	CAWRLAGGPDTQYF